The 17 T cell receptor beta chains presented below share a single source sample, sequenced in a study of technical replicates of blood from a few donors. The assay was immunoSEQ multiplex PCR, and TCRdb's table has in-frame clones only and misses some. The sample shows roughly 70,000 clones, about 89% of them seen only once. The material sequenced was PBMCs. The receptors originated from a human donor in good health. Some clones in this sample may be carry-over from other donors' samples.

The rearrangement joins TRBV6-1 to TRBJ1-2, with TRBD1 identical over 7 bases. The V segment lost 6 bases and the J segment 8 bases; nucleotides outside the gene matches: 12. The CDR3 totals 14 residues. Germline CDR1 and CDR2: MNHNS and SASEGT. The CDR3 sequence: CASRETGQLKGYTF. The CDR3 DNA reads TGTGCCAGCAGGGAAACGGGACAGTTGAAGGGCTACACCTTC.

The V gene is TRBV5-6, the J gene TRBJ2-2; tentatively, D is TRBD1 (5 bases). CDR1 and CDR2 from the germline V gene are SGHDT and YYEEEE. The CDR3 totals 15 residues. V lost 2 bases and J 0 bases, leaving 8 bases between the germline ends. The CDR3 sequence is CASSLAGTNTGELFF. The DNA of the CDR3 is TGTGCCAGCAGCTTAGCAGGGACGAACACCGGGGAGCTGTTTTTT. Drawing the rest from reference TRBV5-6 and TRBJ2-2, the complete variable domain is DAGVTQSPTHLIKTRGQQVTLRCSPKSGHDTVSWYQQALGQGPQFIFQYYEEEERQRGNFPDRFSGHQFPNYSSELNVNALLLGDSALYLCASSLAGTNTGELFFGEGSRLTVL.

With respect to this clone: One end of the junction does not line up with germline, which may come from a read error. The chain carries TRBV6-1 and TRBJ1-5; D remains unclear. Germline CDR1 and CDR2: MNHNS and SASEGT. The CDR3 contains 14 residues. The CDR3 spells CASKDWATNQPQHF. Here the CDR3 DNA reads TGTGCTAGCAAGGATTGGGCAACAAATCAGCCCCAGCATTTT.

V usage is TRBV4-2 and J usage is TRBJ2-1; D not certain. Trimming cost V 4 bases and J 13 bases, with 14 bases left between them. The CDR3 has 12 amino acids. Germline V CDR1 and CDR2: LGHNA, YNFKEQ. The CDR3 DNA reads TGTGCCAGCAGCCCCGAGCCCTCCGTTCAGTTCTTC. Protein product: CASSPEPSVQFF.

The genes are TRBV5-1 and TRBJ2-5; perhaps TRBD1 as D (6 bases). Trimming cost V 0 bases and J 1 base, with 10 bases left between them. There are 15 residues in the CDR3. Germline V lookup: CDR1 SGHRS, CDR2 YFSETQ. CDR3 loop: CASSLEGGIQETQYF. Here the CDR3 DNA reads TGCGCCAGCAGCTTGGAAGGGGGAATCCAAGAGACCCAGTACTTC.

The chain links TRBV30 to TRBJ2-7; 8 nucleotides line up with TRBD1. This CDR3 spans 14 amino acids. Germline values: CDR1 GTSNPN, CDR2 SVGIG (reference sequence). V dropped 3 bases and J dropped 5; count of bases not matched to a gene: 9. The DNA for the CDR3 is TGTGCCTGGAGACCCGGACAGGGACTCGACGAGCAGTACTTC. The encoded protein is CAWRPGQGLDEQYF. Complete variable domain (other parts from reference TRBV30 and TRBJ2-7): SQTIHQWPATLVQPVGSPLSLECTVEGTSNPNLYWYRQAAGRGLQLLFYSVGIGQISSEVPQNLSASRPQDRQFILSSKKLLLSDSGFYLCAWRPGQGLDEQYFGPGTRLTVT.

V gene TRBV6-6 combines with J gene TRBJ2-2; TRBD1 agrees at 10 bases. The CDR3 is 16 amino acids. V gave up 4 bases and J gave up 1 base; unmatched junction bases: 3. Looked up from germline, CDR1 is MNHNY and CDR2 is SVGAGI (reference sequence). Here the CDR3 DNA reads TGTGCCAGCAGTTCGGACAGGGGGTGGAACACCGGGGAGCTGTTTTTT. Translated: CASSSDRGWNTGELFF.

The chain couples TRBV7-6 to TRBJ2-3; D ambiguous. The CDR3 runs to 13 residues. Per germline, CDR1 SGHVS and CDR2 FNYEAQ. Trimming stripped 5 bases from V and 4 bases from J, with 10 bases between. CDR3 region: CASSTTSPDTQYF. The CDR3 nucleotides read TGTGCCAGCAGCACTACATCCCCAGATACGCAGTATTTT.

This clone was seen only a few times. The chain combines TRBV4-3 with TRBJ1-3; D call uncertain. CDR3 length equals 15 residues. CDR1 and CDR2 from the germline V gene are LGHNA and YSLEER. Trimming left V 0 bases short and J 2 bases short, with 8 bases between. In nucleotides, the CDR3 is TGCGCCAGCAGCCAAGACAGGTCTACTGGAAACACCATATATTTT. Amino acid sequence: CASSQDRSTGNTIYF.

The V gene is TRBV5-1, the J gene TRBJ2-1; 10 nucleotides match TRBD1. In germline, CDR1 is SGHRS, CDR2 YFSETQ. V was pared by 5 bases and J by 6 bases, with 2 bases of the junction left unmatched. This CDR3 contains 13 residues. CDR3 sequence reads: CASSRTGGNEQFF. The CDR3 DNA is TGCGCCAGCAGTAGGACAGGGGGCAATGAGCAGTTCTTC.

The rearrangement uses TRBV7-2 and TRBJ2-1, with TRBD1 as a possible D gene (5 bases). Germline V gene data show CDR1 as SGHTA and CDR2 as FQGNSA. Trimming stripped 1 base from V and 3 bases from J, with 7 bases between. This CDR3 comprises 14 residues. The CDR3 loop is CASSLGTGYNEQFF. The CDR3 nucleotides are TGTGCCAGCAGCTTAGGTACAGGCTACAATGAGCAGTTCTTC. Together with reference TRBV7-2 and TRBJ2-1, the CDR3 gives the full variable domain: GAGVSQSPSNKVTEKGKDVELRCDPISGHTALYWYRQSLGQGLEFLIYFQGNSAPDKSGLPSDRFSAERTGGSVSTLTIQRTQQEDSAVYLCASSLGTGYNEQFFGPGTRLTVL.

The chain has TRBV11-2 and TRBJ2-7, with D perhaps TRBD1 (5 bases). Germline-derived CDR1 and CDR2 are SGHAT and FQNNGV. The CDR3 contains 15 residues. V shed 6 bases and J shed 0 bases, with 15 bases lying between them. CDR3 DNA: TGTGCCAGCAGGGTAGGGGTCGTCAGCTCCTACGAGCAGTACTTC. Translated: CASRVGVVSSYEQYF. Combining the CDR3 with reference TRBV11-2 and TRBJ2-7 gives the whole variable domain EAGVAQSPRYKIIEKRQSVAFWCNPISGHATLYWYQQILGQGPKLLIQFQNNGVVDDSQLPKDRFSAERLKGVDSTLKIQPAKLEDSAVYLCASRVGVVSSYEQYFGPGTRLTVT.

Remarks on this clone: A junction boundary mismatches the germline segment, possibly from a read error. The chain uses TRBV11-3 and TRBJ1-2; 8 nucleotides align to TRBD1. From germline, CDR1 is SGHNT and CDR2 YENEEA. There are 13 residues in the CDR3. The CDR3 loop reads CASSPEDRDAQRF. CDR3 in DNA: TGTGCCAGCAGCCCGGAGGACAGGGATGCCCAGCGATTC.

The chain joins TRBV5-4 to TRBJ1-3; D not resolved. The CDR3 sequence is 13 residues long. CDR1 SGHNT and CDR2 YYREEE come from the germline V gene (reference sequence). The V end was cut by 4 bases, the J end by 8 bases, with 13 bases between. The CDR3 DNA follows: TGTGCCAGCAGCGTGTTCGGGGTCTACACCATATATTTT. Protein product: CASSVFGVYTIYF.

In its sample, this clone was seen once. This chain uses TRBV7-2 with TRBJ1-4, with no clear D. The V gene's germline CDR1 is SGHTA and CDR2 FQGNSA. This CDR3 has 15 amino acids. Trimming removed 5 bases at V and 4 bases at J, with 14 bases between. CDR3 DNA: TGTGCCAGCAGCCTCGGGCGGGGTTTTAATGAAAAACTGTTTTTT. It yields the protein CASSLGRGFNEKLFF.

The J gene is TRBJ2-1, the V gene TRBV5-4, with TRBD2 matching over 11 bases. This CDR3 contains 16 residues. Germline lookup yields CDR1 SGHNT and CDR2 YYREEE (reference sequence). Trimming took 4 bases from V and 7 from J; bases not matched to a gene: 10. As DNA, the CDR3 is TGTGCCAGCAGCCGGTTAGCGGGAGGGCCTAGTAATGAGCAGTTCTTC. Residues: CASSRLAGGPSNEQFF.

The chain recombines TRBV7-2 with TRBJ2-5, with TRBD1 matching over 8 bases. CDR1 is SGHTA, CDR2 FQGNSA, per germline. Germline trimming cut 6 bases from V and 2 bases from J; bases unmatched to any gene: 8. This CDR3 is 15 amino acids long. The CDR3 sequence: CASSRWTGTQETQYF. DNA for the CDR3: TGTGCCAGCAGTCGCTGGACAGGGACGCAAGAGACCCAGTACTTC.